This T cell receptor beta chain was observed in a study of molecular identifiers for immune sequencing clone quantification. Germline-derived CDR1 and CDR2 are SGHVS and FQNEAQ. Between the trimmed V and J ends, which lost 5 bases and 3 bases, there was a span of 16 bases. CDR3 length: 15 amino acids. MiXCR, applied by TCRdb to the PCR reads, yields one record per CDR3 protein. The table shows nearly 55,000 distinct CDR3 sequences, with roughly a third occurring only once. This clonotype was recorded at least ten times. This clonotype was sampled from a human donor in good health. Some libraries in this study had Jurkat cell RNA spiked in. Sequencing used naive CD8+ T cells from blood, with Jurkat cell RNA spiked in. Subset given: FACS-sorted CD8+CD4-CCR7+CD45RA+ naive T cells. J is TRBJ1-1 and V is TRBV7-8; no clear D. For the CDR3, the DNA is TGTGCCAGCAGCATAGGACGCAGTCAGTACACTGAAGCTTTCTTT. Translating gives CASSIGRSQYTEAFF.